The clone carrying this TCR beta chain was observed a handful of times. What it recognizes is unknown. The data originate from a study of cytomegalovirus exposure and HLA in healthy donors. Study outcomes and limitations: In a later analysis, an Asian-associated ancestry cluster reportedly showed fewer N-insertions than the approximately 620-donor mean. A later analysis, which compared TCR beta chains of equal frequency, found the HLA-associated ones more clonally expanded. A later analysis linked a missense variant in DCLRE1C to the trimming of TCR beta V and J genes.

V was cut by 0 bases and J by 0 bases, with 12 bases left in between. Germline assignment: CDR1 GTSNPN and CDR2 SVGIG (reference sequence). This CDR3 is 16 amino acids long. The study sampled nominally healthy donors, though unrecorded immune exposures were likely. The study ran its PCR with 60 Vbeta and 13 Jbeta primers. The repertoire was sequenced with immunoSEQ multiplex PCR; TCRdb's copy has only in-frame clones and lacks some. Of about 130,000 clones in the sample, about 78% were seen once. The TCR was taken from a human donor in good health. Specimen: PBMCs. V and J are TRBV30 and TRBJ2-1; D gene ambiguous. DNA for the CDR3: TGTGCCTGGAGTGTAAACCCCGCCAGCTCCTACAATGAGCAGTTCTTC. Its translation is CAWSVNPASSYNEQFF.